The present T cell receptor beta chain was sequenced within a study of shared clonotypes between healthy human individuals. Study-wide results and caveats: The small donor group covered limited genetic and exposure diversity. Blood was the only sampled material, and tissue repertoires likely differ.

Only in-frame clones appear in the TCRdb table, and some are missing; sequencing was by immunoSEQ multiplex PCR. Counted here are roughly 640,000 clones, over 65% occurring once; the ten biggest clones make up more than 1.5%. Note on this clone: Its antigen is as yet unknown.

V lost 5 bases, J lost 6 bases, and 19 bases lay in between. The CDR3 contains 16 residues. In germline, CDR1 is MNHEY, CDR2 SMNVEV (reference sequence). Sequenced sample: memory CD4+ T cells sorted from blood. The subset: CD45RA-negative fraction. This clonotype was sampled from a woman younger than 45 in good health. The chain couples TRBV27 to TRBJ1-4, with a weak D call TRBD1 (6 bases). The CDR3 region has the DNA TGTGCCAGCAGTCGTCTTGGAGGGGGGCACGATGAAAAACTGTTTTTT. This sequence encodes CASSRLGGGHDEKLFF.